This T cell receptor beta chain was obtained from a study of regulatory T cells in long-lasting Graves disease. According to the study, TCR beta libraries were built with iRepertoire HTBI primers and CDR3-region Arm-PCR. Via MiXCR, TCRdb re-called the multiplex PCR reads, giving one row per CDR3 protein. The sample consists of around 500,000 distinct CDR3 sequences, approximately 12% of them appearing once. This clonotype occurred many times. CDR3 length: 13 residues. Germline values: CDR1 KGHSH, CDR2 LQKENI. V lost 3 bases to trimming and J lost 5 bases; unmatched junction nucleotides: 4. Described time point: newly diagnosed GD, antithyroid drugs for less than 3 months. Isolated PBMC RNA provided the starting material for the TCR library. A further study also used this sample, focusing on T cells in Graves' hyperthyroidism and ophthalmopathy.

This clonotype originated in a young man with Graves disease. Sample: peripheral blood mononuclear cells (PBMCs), taken at new diagnosis, from a patient treated with antithyroid drugs. The J gene is TRBJ2-7, the V gene TRBV18, with 7 nucleotides matching TRBD1. In DNA, the CDR3 is TGTGCCAGCTCACCGACAGGGTTGGACGAGCAGTACTTC. This sequence encodes CASSPTGLDEQYF.